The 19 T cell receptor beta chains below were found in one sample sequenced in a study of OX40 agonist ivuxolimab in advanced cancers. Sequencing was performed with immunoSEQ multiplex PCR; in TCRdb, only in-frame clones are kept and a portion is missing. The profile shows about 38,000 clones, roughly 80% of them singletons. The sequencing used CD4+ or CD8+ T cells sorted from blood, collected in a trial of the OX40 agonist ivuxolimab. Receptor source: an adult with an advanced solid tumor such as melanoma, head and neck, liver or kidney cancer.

The chain's CDR3 is CASSVGGRAGSTDTQYF. The CDR3 DNA is TGTGCCAGCAGCGTAGGGGGACGGGCGGGAAGCACAGATACGCAGTATTTT. This rearrangement joins TRBV9 to TRBJ2-3; D perhaps matches TRBD2 (6 bases). Germline values: CDR1 SGDLS, CDR2 YYNGEE. CDR3 length: 17 residues. Trimming removed 0 bases at V and 0 bases at J, with 14 bases between.

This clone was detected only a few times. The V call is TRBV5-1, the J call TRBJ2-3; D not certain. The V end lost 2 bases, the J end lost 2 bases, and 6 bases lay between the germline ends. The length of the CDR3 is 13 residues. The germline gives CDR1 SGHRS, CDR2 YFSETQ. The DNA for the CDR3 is TGCGCCAGCAGCTTAATCCCCACAGATACGCAGTATTTT. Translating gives CASSLIPTDTQYF.

CDR3 loop: CASSLSATGLSGELFF. The CDR3 DNA reads TGTGCCAGCAGCTTGTCGGCGACAGGGTTGTCCGGGGAGCTGTTTTTT. V usage is TRBV5-5 and J usage is TRBJ2-2, with 7 bases that match TRBD1. Germline CDR1 is SGHKS and CDR2 is YYEKEE (reference sequence). Trimming took 1 base from V and 6 from J; bases not matched to a gene: 9. CDR3 length: 16 residues.

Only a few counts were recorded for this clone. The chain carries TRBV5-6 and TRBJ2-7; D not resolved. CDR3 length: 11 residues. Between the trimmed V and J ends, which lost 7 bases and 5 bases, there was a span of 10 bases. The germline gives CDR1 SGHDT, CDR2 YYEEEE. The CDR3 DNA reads TGTGCCAGCGGAGCCTGGGACGAGCAGTACTTC. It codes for CASGAWDEQYF.

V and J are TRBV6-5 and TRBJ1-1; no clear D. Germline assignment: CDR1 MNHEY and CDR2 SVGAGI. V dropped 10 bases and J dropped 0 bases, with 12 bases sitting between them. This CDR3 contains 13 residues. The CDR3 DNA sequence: TGTGCCACCGGACTGAGTTTGAACACTGAAGCTTTCTTT. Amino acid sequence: CATGLSLNTEAFF.

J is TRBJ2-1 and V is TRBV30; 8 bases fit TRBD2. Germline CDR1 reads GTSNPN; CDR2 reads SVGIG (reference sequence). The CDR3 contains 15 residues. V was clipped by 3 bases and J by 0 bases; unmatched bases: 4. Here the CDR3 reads CAWRGSGSSYNEQFF. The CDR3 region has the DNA TGTGCCTGGAGAGGGAGCGGGAGCTCCTACAATGAGCAGTTCTTC.

In nucleotides, the CDR3 is TGTGCCAGCAGCTTGGGGGGTCCGGGGATGGTAGATACGCAGTATTTT. This encodes CASSLGGPGMVDTQYF. The chain uses TRBV5-4 and TRBJ2-3; TRBD2 might be the D (5 bases). From germline, CDR1 is SGHNT and CDR2 YYREEE (reference sequence). V shed 0 bases and J shed 5 bases, with 16 bases lying between them. The CDR3 is 16 amino acids.

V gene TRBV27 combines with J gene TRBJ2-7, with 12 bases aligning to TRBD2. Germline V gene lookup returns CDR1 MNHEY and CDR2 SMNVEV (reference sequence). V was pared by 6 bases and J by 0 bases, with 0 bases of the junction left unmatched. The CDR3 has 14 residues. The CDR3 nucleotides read TGTGCCAGCAGGACTAGCGGGAGCTCCTACGAGCAGTACTTC. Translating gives CASRTSGSSYEQYF.

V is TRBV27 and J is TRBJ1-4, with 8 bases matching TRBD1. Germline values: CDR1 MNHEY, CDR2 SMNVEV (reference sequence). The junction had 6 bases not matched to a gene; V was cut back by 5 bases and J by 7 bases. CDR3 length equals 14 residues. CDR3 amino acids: CASSPRQGSEKLFF. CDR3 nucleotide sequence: TGTGCCAGCAGTCCCAGACAGGGGAGTGAAAAACTGTTTTTT.

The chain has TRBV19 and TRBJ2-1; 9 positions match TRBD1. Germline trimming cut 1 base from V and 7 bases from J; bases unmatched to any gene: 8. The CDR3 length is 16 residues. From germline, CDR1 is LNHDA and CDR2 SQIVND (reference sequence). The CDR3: CASSIGGQGILNEQFF. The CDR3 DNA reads TGTGCCAGTAGTATAGGCGGACAGGGGATATTGAATGAGCAGTTCTTC.

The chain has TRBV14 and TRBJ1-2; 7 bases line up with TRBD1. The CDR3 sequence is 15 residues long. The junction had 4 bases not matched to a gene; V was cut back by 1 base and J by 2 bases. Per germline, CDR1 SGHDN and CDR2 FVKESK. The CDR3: CASSQGGQVNYGYTF. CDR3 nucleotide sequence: TGTGCCAGCAGCCAAGGTGGACAGGTGAACTATGGCTACACCTTC. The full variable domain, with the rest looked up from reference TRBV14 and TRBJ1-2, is EAGVTQFPSHSVIEKGQTVTLRCDPISGHDNLYWYRRVMGKEIKFLLHFVKESKQDESGMPNNRFLAERTGGTYSTLKVQPAELEDSGVYFCASSQGGQVNYGYTFGSGTRLTVV.

CDR3 DNA: TGCGCCAGCTCGCCCGGGACAGGGCGAGGCGGGGAGCTGTTTTTT. The encoded protein is CASSPGTGRGGELFF. This chain joins TRBV10-1 and TRBJ2-2; 9 positions match TRBD1. Trimming at V came to 8 bases and at J to 7 bases, leaving 11 bases not matched to a gene. The germline V gene encodes CDR1 WNHNN and CDR2 SYGVQD (reference sequence). The CDR3 covers 15 residues.

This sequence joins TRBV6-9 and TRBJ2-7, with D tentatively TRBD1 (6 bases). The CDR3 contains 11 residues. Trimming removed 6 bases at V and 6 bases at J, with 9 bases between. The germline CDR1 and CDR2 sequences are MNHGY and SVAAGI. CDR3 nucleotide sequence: TGTGCCAGCAGCACAGGGACCGAGCAGTACTTC. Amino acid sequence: CASSTGTEQYF.

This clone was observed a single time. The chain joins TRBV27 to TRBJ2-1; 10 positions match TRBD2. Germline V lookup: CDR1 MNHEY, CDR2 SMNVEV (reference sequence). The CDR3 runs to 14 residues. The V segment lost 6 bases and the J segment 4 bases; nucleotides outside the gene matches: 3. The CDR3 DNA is TGTGCCAGCAGGGCTAGCGGGAGATACAATGAGCAGTTCTTC. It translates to CASRASGRYNEQFF.

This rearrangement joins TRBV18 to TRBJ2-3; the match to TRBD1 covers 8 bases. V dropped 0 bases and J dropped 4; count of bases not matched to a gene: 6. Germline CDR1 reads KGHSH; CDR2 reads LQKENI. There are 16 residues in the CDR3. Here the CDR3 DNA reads TGTGCCAGCTCACCACCGGTCAGGGGGCGAGCAGATACGCAGTATTTT. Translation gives CASSPPVRGRADTQYF.

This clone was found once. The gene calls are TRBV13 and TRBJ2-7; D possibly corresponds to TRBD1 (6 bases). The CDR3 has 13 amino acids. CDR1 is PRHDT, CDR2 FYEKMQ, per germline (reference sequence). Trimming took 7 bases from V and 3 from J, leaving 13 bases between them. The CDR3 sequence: CASTRNRDYEQYF. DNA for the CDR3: TGTGCCAGCACTCGAAACAGGGACTACGAGCAGTACTTC. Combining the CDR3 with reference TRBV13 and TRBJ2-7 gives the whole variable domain AAGVIQSPRHLIKEKRETATLKCYPIPRHDTVYWYQQGPGQDPQFLISFYEKMQSDKGSIPDRFSAQQFSDYHSELNMSSLELGDSALYFCASTRNRDYEQYFGPGTRLTVT.

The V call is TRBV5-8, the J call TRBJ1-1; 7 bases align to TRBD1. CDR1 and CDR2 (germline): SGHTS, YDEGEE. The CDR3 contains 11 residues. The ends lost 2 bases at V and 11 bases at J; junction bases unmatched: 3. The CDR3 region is CASSLQGNAFF. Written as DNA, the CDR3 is TGTGCCAGCAGCTTACAGGGGAATGCTTTCTTT.

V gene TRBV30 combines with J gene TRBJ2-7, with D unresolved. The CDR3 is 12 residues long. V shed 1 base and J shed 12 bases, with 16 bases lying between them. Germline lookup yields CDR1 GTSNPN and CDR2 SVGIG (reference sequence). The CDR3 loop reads CAWSERGSDRYF. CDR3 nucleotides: TGTGCCTGGAGTGAACGAGGCTCTGATAGGTACTTC.

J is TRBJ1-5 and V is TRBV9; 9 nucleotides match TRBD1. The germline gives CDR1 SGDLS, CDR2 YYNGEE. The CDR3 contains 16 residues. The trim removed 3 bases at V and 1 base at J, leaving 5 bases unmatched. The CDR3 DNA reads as TGTGCCAGCAGCGCCGGCGGGACAGGGAGCAATCAGCCCCAGCATTTT. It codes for CASSAGGTGSNQPQHF.